The source of this T cell receptor beta chain is a study of human T cells and chemical hapten exposure. The CDR3 sequence is 14 residues long. Trimming took off 8 bases at V and 3 bases at J, with 15 bases between the two ends. CDR1 SNHLY and CDR2 FYNNEI come from the germline V gene. TCRdb itself ran the RACE reads through MiXCR, one entry per CDR3 protein. This sample carries about 84,000 distinct CDR3 sequences, roughly 10% of them seen once, and the ten largest clones take about 2.3%. This clonotype was observed many times. Stated time point: patch test 2, 6 weeks after DPC sensitization. Treatment in this sample: therapeutic diphenylcyclopropenone sensitization with weekly scalp DPC. Total RNA extraction was carried out from unfractionated whole blood.

The clonotype originates from a woman younger than 45 with alopecia areata. Some clones in this sample may be carry-over from other donors' samples. The rearrangement uses TRBV2 and TRBJ2-3; no clear D. The sequencing used whole blood, collected in connection with sensitization to the hapten diphenylcyclopropenone (DPC). The CDR3, as DNA: TGTGCCAGCGTCTACTACCCCCATACAGATACGCAGTATTTT. Protein product: CASVYYPHTDTQYF.